This note documents a single T cell receptor beta chain sequence. This clonotype came up a few times. The antigen it recognizes is unknown. Per-base qualities were not stored, and no clone one base away is much larger. The instrument was an Illumina NovaSeq 6000. TCRalpha and TCRbeta cDNA libraries were built by 5'RACE with constant-segment primers, adding sample barcodes and unique molecular identifiers. RNA was extracted from every sample with Trizol reagent. The libraries were amplified in two PCR steps, and the second step added a second sample barcode and Illumina TruSeq adapters. Sequencing of libraries was performed on an Illumina NovaSeq with 2 x 150 bp paired-end reads. On the study's bioinformatics: With migec v1.2.7, reads were demultiplexed and then collapsed into UMI-guided consensus sequences. Using mixcr v2.1.11, the UMI consensuses were aligned to TRA and TRB V and J templates and assembled into clonotypes. A clonotype was counted as expanded or contracted only if both edgeR and NoisET called the change significant, with noise models trained on biological replicates. For edgeR calls, the thresholds were a false discovery rate-adjusted p below 0.01 and a log2 fold-change of 1. As an exploratory analysis of dynamics, max-normalized trajectories of the 1000 most abundant clonotypes were examined with PCA combined with hierarchical clustering. Separately sequenced CD4+ and CD8+ repertoires were used to assign a CD4 or CD8 phenotype to each responding clone. TCRdb applied fastp at Q25 and MiXCR to the public reads, then kept only in-frame beta chains. All rows with the same CDR3 protein become a single entry with the most common DNA and genes. TCRdb's processing, not the authors', yielded these V and J calls. This sample comprises under 300,000 distinct CDR3 sequences, over 7% of them detected only once. The ten largest clonotypes hold around a fifth of the sample.

The sample belongs to a study of T-cell memory formation after mild COVID-19 (dated by TCRdb to about 2021). A note on the overall study: TCR sequence clusters from the two donors were largely donor specific. In two donors, T-cell clones that expanded and contracted after mild COVID-19 were followed by sequencing TCRalpha and TCRbeta repertoires longitudinally. Two young, previously healthy adult volunteers made up the cohort, one male and one female.

Findings and caveats that apply to the study as a whole: Only two mild cases were covered by the study, and larger cohorts that include severe cases with pre-infection samples were considered necessary. Whether the second-wave clones peaking on day 37 were SARS-CoV-2 specific was not confirmed. Contracting CD4+ clones turned up mainly in the CM and EM memory subsets, whereas EMRA was where CD8+ clones were enriched. Some responding clones were found in pre-infection memory, which suggests that pre-existing cross-reactive memory T cells took part in the SARS-CoV-2 response. Clones that contracted from day 15 to 85 showed balanced CD4/CD8 phenotypes, whereas a second wave of clones that expanded from day 15 to 37 leaned towards CD4+.

Taken from cysteine to phenylalanine, the CDR3 has 15 residues. Only the CDR3 portion is preserved as DNA: 45 bases, with reading frame beginning at the first base. CDR1 and CDR2 were assigned from the germline V gene as LGHNA and YNFKEQ. Trimming takes 0 bases off V and 3 bases off J; junction bases not matched to a gene: 2. Ficoll-Paque density gradient centrifugation was used to isolate PBMCs. The sample was PBMCs or a T cell subset sorted from them (not recorded which). The clonotype comes from a man younger than 30 who had mild COVID-19 (a few samples of this study predate the infection). The sample titles of this study are shuffled in the database, so cell type and time point are left out; the donor was told from shared clones. The V and J genes are TRBV4-2 and TRBJ2-1, and 7 bases in between align with TRBD2. CDR3 reads: CASSQEAGVYNEQFF. The DNA sequence is TGTGCCAGCAGCCAAGAGGCGGGGGTCTACAATGAGCAGTTCTTC.